This TCR beta chain was observed in a study of cytomegalovirus exposure and HLA in healthy donors. Findings and caveats of the study: In vitro work confirmed that a few CMV-associated chains recognize CMV antigens. For TCR beta chains, V- and J-gene trimming was later linked to a missense DCLRE1C variant. 150 or so TCR beta chains were listed as cytomegalovirus-associated.

PCR primers comprised 60 Vbeta and 13 Jbeta primers. Only in-frame clones appear in the TCRdb table, and some are missing; sequencing was by immunoSEQ multiplex PCR. The data show 150,000 to 250,000 clones, and the top ten clones hold less than 0.85%. To note about this clone: No antigen is known for it.

With 6 bases clipped from V and 6 bases from J, the junction kept 8 bases outside the gene matches. In germline, CDR1 is SEHNR, CDR2 FQNEAQ (reference sequence). The CDR3 is 15 residues long. The TCR originated in a boy under 18 in good health and CMV-seronegative. The genes are TRBV7-9 and TRBJ2-2, with 9 nucleotides matching TRBD2. The sequenced sample consisted of PBMCs. The CDR3 is CASRNRRTSAGELFF. The CDR3 DNA follows: TGTGCCAGCAGGAATCGCCGGACTAGCGCCGGGGAGCTGTTTTTT.